This T cell receptor (beta chain) was sequenced in a study of T cell responses to AZD1222 COVID-19 vaccine. General study results and limits: At baseline, seropositivity was found in only a handful of AZD1222 recipients. With dominance at 160-218 and 743-854, vaccine-associated CD4 TCRs spanned spike.

Some clones are missing from TCRdb's copy, which holds only in-frame ones; the method was immunoSEQ multiplex PCR. The sample shows roughly 93,000 clones, roughly 90% of them seen only once. CDR1 and CDR2 (germline): SGHVS, FQNEAQ. The CDR3 sequence is 15 residues long. V dropped 5 bases and J dropped 2; count of bases not matched to a gene: 6. On this clone: Its antigen is still unknown.

The chain recombines TRBV7-8 with TRBJ2-7, with 10 bases fitting TRBD1. The source of this sequence is an adult in good health. This specimen consisted of peripheral blood, obtained on day 0 of MenACWY control vaccination. CDR3: CASSQWTGGPYEQYF. CDR3 coding DNA: TGTGCCAGCAGCCAGTGGACAGGGGGTCCCTACGAGCAGTACTTC.